These 8 T cell receptor beta chains originate from one sample sequenced in a study of control samples from healthy donors and cancer patients. Profiled with immunoSEQ multiplex PCR; TCRdb holds only in-frame clones, not every one. Among some 150,000 clones listed, about 94% were seen once. Source material: blood. The receptors originated from a woman aged 60-70 years in good health.

This chain uses TRBV24-1 with TRBJ2-2, with TRBD2 identical over 16 bases. Germline CDR1 is KGHDR and CDR2 is SFDVKD. With 3 bases clipped from V and 1 base from J, the junction kept 4 bases outside the gene matches. This CDR3 has 19 residues. The CDR3 DNA reads TGTGCCACCAGTGATCCGGGACTAGCGGGGGGGAAGAACACCGGGGAGCTGTTTTTT. Encoded protein: CATSDPGLAGGKNTGELFF.

The rearrangement joins TRBV7-3 to TRBJ2-1; TRBD2 matches at 11 bases. This CDR3 contains 14 residues. CDR1 and CDR2 from the germline V gene are SGHTA and FQGTGA. With 5 bases clipped from V and 9 bases from J, the junction kept 6 bases outside the gene matches. The CDR3 here is CASSRSGTSGEQFF. CDR3 nucleotides: TGTGCCAGCAGCCGAAGTGGGACTAGCGGTGAGCAGTTCTTC.

The chain couples TRBV25-1 to TRBJ1-4; no reliable D call. Germline values: CDR1 MGHDK, CDR2 SYGVNS. This CDR3 comprises 15 residues. The germline V and J ends were trimmed by 4 bases and 8 bases, with 17 bases remaining between them. The CDR3 DNA follows: TGTGCCAGCAGTGCCCCCGGGCCCCCGAAGGAAAAACTGTTTTTT. It codes for CASSAPGPPKEKLFF.

This chain links TRBV4-2 with TRBJ1-2, with unresolved D. Deletions cut 4 bases from V and 2 bases from J, with 26 bases between. Germline values: CDR1 LGHNA, CDR2 YNFKEQ. The CDR3 is 19 residues long. CDR3 sequence: CASSPKTLRTSTGNYGYTF. DNA of the CDR3: TGTGCCAGCAGCCCAAAGACCCTAAGAACCTCGACGGGAAACTATGGCTACACCTTC.

This clone was observed a few times. J is TRBJ2-3 and V is TRBV11-2; 13 bases are a match to TRBD2. Germline CDR1 SGHAT, CDR2 FQNNGV. The CDR3 extends over 16 amino acids. Trimming cost V 4 bases and J 5 bases; bases outside gene matches: 6. CDR3 residues: CASSSLLAGGKDTQYF. CDR3 DNA sequence: TGTGCCAGCAGCTCCCTACTAGCGGGGGGGAAAGATACGCAGTATTTT.

The chain recombines TRBV5-1 with TRBJ1-3, with D unclear. Germline V gene data show CDR1 as SGHRS and CDR2 as YFSETQ. Trimming shortened V by 0 bases and J by 0 bases, and 7 bases separated the two germline ends. This CDR3 contains 15 residues. The CDR3 bases are TGCGCCAGCAGCTTGGGGACTGTCTCTGGAAACACCATATATTTT. Translated: CASSLGTVSGNTIYF.

The V call is TRBV6-1, the J call TRBJ1-2; possible D gene TRBD1, 5 bases. V was pared by 1 base and J by 6 bases, with 9 bases between. Germline V gene lookup returns CDR1 MNHNS and CDR2 SASEGT. This CDR3 is 13 amino acids long. The CDR3 sequence is CASSEGGYDGYTF. CDR3 DNA: TGTGCCAGCAGTGAAGGGGGCTACGATGGCTACACCTTC.

This chain links TRBV3-1 (or the pseudogene TRBV3-2) with TRBJ2-7; D not resolved. Trimming pared 1 base from V and 6 bases from J, leaving 4 bases between. CDR3 length equals 11 residues. Germline lookup yields CDR1 LGHDT and CDR2 YNNKEL (reference sequence). CDR3: CASSQGGEQYF. The CDR3 DNA sequence: TGTGCCAGCAGCCAAGGAGGCGAGCAGTACTTC.